These 27 T cell receptor beta chains came from one sample sequenced in a study of cytomegalovirus exposure and HLA in healthy donors. The PCR ran on 60 Vbeta and 13 Jbeta primers. Measured with immunoSEQ multiplex PCR; TCRdb has only the in-frame clones, and not every one. Of 280,000 or so clones in the sample, over 85% are singletons; the top ten hold roughly 2.3%. The sequencing input was PBMCs. The origin of the receptors is a woman aged 18-30 years in good health and CMV-seronegative.

This clone was counted a single time. The gene calls are TRBV7-2 and TRBJ2-5; 9 bases are a match to TRBD2. Germline values: CDR1 SGHTA, CDR2 FQGNSA. There are 15 residues in the CDR3. The trim removed 5 bases at V and 5 bases at J, leaving 9 bases unmatched. In nucleotides, the CDR3 is TGTGCCAGCAGCAGAGAGCGGGGGGCCTGGGAGACCCAGTACTTC. Amino acids: CASSRERGAWETQYF.

The rearrangement uses TRBV29-1 and TRBJ2-5; perhaps TRBD1 as D (6 bases). This CDR3 has 13 residues. From germline, CDR1 is SQVTM and CDR2 ANQGSEA. V lost 5 bases and J 5 bases, leaving 15 bases between the germline ends. CDR3 region: CSVRGGVAETQYF. CDR3 nucleotides: TGCAGCGTTCGAGGGGGTGTAGCGGAGACCCAGTACTTC.

This clone was counted between two and nine times. This chain links TRBV5-5 with TRBJ1-3, with TRBD1 matching over 8 bases. J lost 4 bases, V lost 3 bases, and 0 bases had no gene match. CDR3 length: 13 residues. Per the germline V gene, CDR1 is SGHKS and CDR2 is YYEKEE (reference sequence). CDR3 nucleotide sequence: TGTGCCAGCAGCTGGACAGGGGGAAACACCATATATTTT. Encoded protein: CASSWTGGNTIYF.

V is TRBV6-5 and J is TRBJ1-3; the D gene is possibly TRBD1 (5 bases). Per the germline V gene, CDR1 is MNHEY and CDR2 is SVGAGI. This CDR3 has 16 amino acids. V lost 2 bases and J lost 0, with 11 bases in between. The CDR3 DNA reads as TGTGCCAGCAGTTACAGGGGCCCTTCCTCTGGAAACACCATATATTTT. As protein: CASSYRGPSSGNTIYF.

V is TRBV2 and J is TRBJ1-6; D ambiguous. V was shortened by 4 bases and J by 10 bases, with 8 bases between the two germline ends. Germline V gene lookup returns CDR1 SNHLY and CDR2 FYNNEI. The CDR3 totals 12 residues. The CDR3 nucleotides read TGTGCCAGCAGTGTGAGCGGATCACCCCTCCACTTT. This gives the protein CASSVSGSPLHF.

The chain combines TRBV19 with TRBJ1-5; 10 bases fit TRBD1. The CDR3 totals 13 residues. The germline CDR1 and CDR2 sequences are LNHDA and SQIVND (reference sequence). V lost 6 bases to trimming and J lost 5 bases; unmatched junction nucleotides: 1. CDR3 nucleotides: TGTGCCAGTAGCGACAGGGGGCATCAGCCCCAGCATTTT. Amino acid sequence: CASSDRGHQPQHF.

This chain uses TRBV6-5 with TRBJ1-2, with D possibly being TRBD1 (5 bases). The CDR3 length is 13 residues. V lost 5 bases, J lost 9 bases, and 16 bases lay in between. Germline V gene sequence: CDR1 MNHEY, CDR2 SVGAGI. CDR3 sequence: CASSSGTWSSYTF. CDR3 in DNA: TGTGCCAGCAGTAGCGGGACCTGGAGTAGCTACACCTTC.

The genes are TRBV7-3 and TRBJ2-3; the D gene is possibly TRBD2 (6 bases). The CDR3 spans 14 residues. Looked up from germline, CDR1 is SGHTA and CDR2 is FQGTGA. V was pared by 5 bases and J by 2 bases, with 11 bases between. CDR3 protein: CASSPGLNTDTQYF. The CDR3, as DNA: TGTGCCAGCAGCCCGGGACTGAACACAGATACGCAGTATTTT.

The chain carries TRBV5-1 and TRBJ2-2; D gene uncertain. Germline V CDR1 and CDR2: SGHRS, YFSETQ. The CDR3 contains 14 residues. Deletions cut 6 bases from V and 8 bases from J, with 17 bases between. CDR3 region: CASNPDPVGGELFF. The CDR3 DNA sequence: TGCGCCAGCAACCCGGATCCTGTCGGGGGGGAGCTGTTTTTT. Full variable domain (outside the CDR3, taken from reference TRBV5-1 and TRBJ2-2): KAGVTQTPRYLIKTRGQQVTLSCSPISGHRSVSWYQQTPGQGLQFLFEYFSETQRNKGNFPGRFSGRQFSNSRSEMNVSTLELGDSALYLCASNPDPVGGELFFGEGSRLTVL.

The chain recombines TRBV15 with TRBJ2-1; TRBD2 matches 8 bases. Germline loops: CDR1 LNHNV, CDR2 YYDKDF (reference sequence). The V segment lost 3 bases and the J segment 0 bases; nucleotides outside the gene matches: 10. The CDR3 totals 18 residues. As DNA, the CDR3 is TGTGCCACCAGCAGCGTTTGGGAGCGGGGGAGCTCCTACAATGAGCAGTTCTTC. It is translated as CATSSVWERGSSYNEQFF.

The chain carries TRBV7-9 and TRBJ2-2; D is unclear. The germline gives CDR1 SEHNR, CDR2 FQNEAQ (reference sequence). CDR3 length: 13 amino acids. The germline V and J ends were trimmed by 1 base and 7 bases, with 7 bases remaining between them. CDR3 coding DNA: TGTGCCAGCAGCTTAGATGGCCTCGGGGAGCTGTTTTTT. Translated: CASSLDGLGELFF.

The chain combines TRBV2 with TRBJ2-7; D gene ambiguous. With 7 bases removed from V and 2 bases from J, the gap between germline ends came to 6 bases. CDR3 length equals 11 residues. Germline CDR1 and CDR2: SNHLY and FYNNEI. In nucleotides, the CDR3 is TGTGCCAGCACAGATGCCTACGAGCAGTACTTC. Translation: CASTDAYEQYF.

This chain links TRBV9 with TRBJ2-3; TRBD1 is a possible D gene (5 bases). The germline CDR1 and CDR2 sequences are SGDLS and YYNGEE. V shed 4 bases and J shed 2 bases, with 14 bases lying between them. The CDR3 extends over 15 amino acids. CDR3 in DNA: TGTGCCAGCAGCAAACAAGGGGAATACACAGATACGCAGTATTTT. Its translation is CASSKQGEYTDTQYF.

A single count supports this clone. The rearrangement links TRBV5-1 to TRBJ2-5; weak D call: TRBD1 (7 bases). The CDR3 sequence is 17 residues long. V lost 1 base and J 2 bases, leaving 18 bases between the germline ends. CDR1 and CDR2 from the germline V gene are SGHRS and YFSETQ. The CDR3 region is CASSLNRTGLTQETQYF. CDR3 DNA sequence: TGCGCCAGCAGCTTGAATAGGACAGGACTAACTCAAGAGACCCAGTACTTC.

The chain joins TRBV19 to TRBJ1-5; D is unresolved. This CDR3 is built from 16 residues. Germline V gene lookup returns CDR1 LNHDA and CDR2 SQIVND (reference sequence). The V end lost 2 bases, the J end lost 8 bases, and 19 bases lay between the germline ends. The CDR3 is CASSITVQPISKPQHF. The DNA of the CDR3 is TGTGCCAGTAGTATAACGGTACAGCCCATTAGTAAGCCCCAGCATTTT.

This chain connects TRBV7-9 to TRBJ1-4; D is unresolved. The CDR3 contains 13 residues. Germline V gives CDR1 SEHNR, CDR2 FQNEAQ (reference sequence). The V end was cut by 5 bases, the J end by 11 bases, with 15 bases between. CDR3 DNA: TGTGCCAGCAGCCAGAATACCGTGTGGAAACTGTTTTTT. Its translation: CASSQNTVWKLFF.

The chain carries TRBV7-9 and TRBJ2-1; D might be TRBD1 (6 bases). Germline CDR1 and CDR2: SEHNR and FQNEAQ (reference sequence). The CDR3 spans 15 residues. The ends were cut back, 1 base at V and 4 bases at J, with 11 bases in the middle. CDR3 DNA sequence: TGTGCCAGCAGCTTAGAGGGGGTATCATACAATGAGCAGTTCTTC. It yields the protein CASSLEGVSYNEQFF.

The V gene is TRBV7-8, the J gene TRBJ1-5; TRBD1 matches 9 bases. The V gene's germline CDR1 is SGHVS and CDR2 FQNEAQ. CDR3 length equals 13 residues. J lost 5 bases, V lost 5 bases, and 1 base had no gene match. CDR3 DNA sequence: TGTGCCAGCAGCGGGGACAGGGATCAGCCCCAGCATTTT. Translated: CASSGDRDQPQHF.

This CDR3 is CASSLGGLGGQETQYF. The CDR3 DNA reads as TGCGCCAGCAGCTTGGGGGGACTAGGGGGACAAGAGACCCAGTACTTC. This chain uses TRBV5-1 with TRBJ2-5, with 8 bases fitting TRBD2. In germline, CDR1 is SGHRS, CDR2 YFSETQ. Trimming took 0 bases from V and 2 from J; bases not matched to a gene: 6. The CDR3 runs 16 residues.

The J gene is TRBJ2-4, the V gene TRBV11-2; unclear D gene. This CDR3 has 11 residues. CDR1 is SGHAT, CDR2 FQNNGV, per germline. V shed 5 bases and J shed 6 bases, with 5 bases lying between them. CDR3 amino acids: CASSPRNIQYF. The CDR3 nucleotides read TGTGCCAGCAGCCCTAGAAACATTCAGTACTTC. The variable domain in full, with the rest retrieved from reference TRBV11-2 and TRBJ2-4, is EAGVAQSPRYKIIEKRQSVAFWCNPISGHATLYWYQQILGQGPKLLIQFQNNGVVDDSQLPKDRFSAERLKGVDSTLKIQPAKLEDSAVYLCASSPRNIQYFGAGTRLSVL.

This chain uses TRBV19 with TRBJ2-1; 11 bases are shared with TRBD2. The germline gives CDR1 LNHDA, CDR2 SQIVND (reference sequence). The CDR3 consists of 16 residues. The J segment lost 5 bases and the V segment lost 5 bases, leaving 8 bases of the junction unmatched. The CDR3 sequence: CASSLRLAGSNNEQFF. DNA of the CDR3: TGTGCCAGTAGTTTAAGACTAGCGGGGAGTAACAATGAGCAGTTCTTC.

Turning to this clone: The junction departs from germline at one end; a sequencing error may be responsible. The chain combines TRBV4-2 with TRBJ2-7; TRBD2 agrees at 11 bases. This CDR3 has 17 residues. Germline V gene data show CDR1 as LGHNA and CDR2 as YNFKEQ. CDR3 nucleotide sequence: TGTGCCAGCAGGGGGACTAGCGGCCGCAATAGCTCCTACGAGCAGCACTTC. This encodes CASRGTSGRNSSYEQHF.

The chain links TRBV2 to TRBJ2-3; perhaps TRBD2 as D (6 bases). The CDR3 extends over 17 amino acids. Per germline, CDR1 SNHLY and CDR2 FYNNEI. V was shortened by 11 bases and J by 0 bases, with 24 bases between the two germline ends. The chain's CDR3 is CAGGERELLTSTDTQYF. CDR3 DNA: TGTGCCGGAGGGGAGAGGGAGCTCCTAACTAGCACAGATACGCAGTATTTT.

The V and J genes are TRBV5-6 and TRBJ2-2; 10 nucleotides agree with TRBD1. The CDR3 totals 14 residues. The V segment lost 6 bases and the J segment 5 bases; nucleotides outside the gene matches: 4. Germline V gene data show CDR1 as SGHDT and CDR2 as YYEEEE. CDR3 nucleotide sequence: TGTGCCAGCACCCTGGGACAGGGGACCGGGGAGCTGTTTTTT. Translated: CASTLGQGTGELFF.

This sequence joins TRBV11-2 and TRBJ1-1; D might be TRBD1 (5 bases). Germline lookup yields CDR1 SGHAT and CDR2 FQNNGV. V was clipped by 0 bases and J by 4 bases, with 15 bases between them. CDR3 size: 16 residues. The CDR3 region has the DNA TGTGCCAGCAGCTTAGATCAGGGAGGGACGTTCACTGAAGCTTTCTTT. Translation gives CASSLDQGGTFTEAFF.

This rearrangement joins TRBV5-1 to TRBJ2-5; maybe TRBD1 (5 bases). The V gene's germline CDR1 is SGHRS and CDR2 YFSETQ. The CDR3 sequence is 14 residues long. V was pared by 4 bases and J by 2 bases, with 12 bases between. The CDR3 loop reads CASSTLDSQETQYF. The CDR3 DNA reads TGCGCCAGCAGCACACTCGACAGTCAAGAGACCCAGTACTTC.

The gene calls are TRBV5-1 and TRBJ2-5, with 7 bases that match TRBD2. The CDR3 sequence is 15 residues long. The germline gives CDR1 SGHRS, CDR2 YFSETQ. Trimming at V came to 0 bases and at J to 4 bases, leaving 6 bases not matched to a gene. CDR3 coding DNA: TGCGCCAGCAGCTTGGGAGCGGGGACGGGAGAGACCCAGTACTTC. Encoded protein: CASSLGAGTGETQYF. Full variable domain (outside the CDR3, taken from reference TRBV5-1 and TRBJ2-5): KAGVTQTPRYLIKTRGQQVTLSCSPISGHRSVSWYQQTPGQGLQFLFEYFSETQRNKGNFPGRFSGRQFSNSRSEMNVSTLELGDSALYLCASSLGAGTGETQYFGPGTRLLVL.